These 5 T cell receptor beta chains were all obtained from the same sample, sequenced in a study of blood T cell repertoires in COVID-19. Clones were sequenced by immunoSEQ multiplex PCR, and TCRdb holds only the in-frame ones, with some missing. This sample has 150,000 to 200,000 clones, with 82% found just once. Material: peripheral blood. Receptors were obtained from a woman older than 75 with active or convalescent COVID-19.

The J gene is TRBJ2-3, the V gene TRBV28; D call uncertain. Trimming took off 4 bases at V and 2 bases at J, with 4 bases between the two ends. The CDR3 is made up of 12 amino acids. Germline values: CDR1 MDHEN, CDR2 SYDVKM. CDR3 sequence: CASSSYTDTQYF. Here the CDR3 DNA reads TGTGCCAGCAGTTCGTACACAGATACGCAGTATTTT.

The V and J genes are TRBV5-6 and TRBJ2-7; TRBD2 agrees at 10 bases. The germline V gene encodes CDR1 SGHDT and CDR2 YYEEEE. The V segment lost 3 bases and the J segment 4 bases; nucleotides outside the gene matches: 7. The CDR3 sequence is 15 residues long. The CDR3 DNA is TGTGCCAGCAGCTCAACTAGCGGGATATTGTACGAGCAGTACTTC. This gives the protein CASSSTSGILYEQYF.

V is TRBV19 and J is TRBJ2-2; D is unclear. The CDR3 covers 12 residues. The V end was cut by 5 bases, the J end by 7 bases, with 8 bases between. Germline V gene data show CDR1 as LNHDA and CDR2 as SQIVND (reference sequence). This CDR3 reads CASSSGFGELFF. The CDR3 region has the DNA TGTGCCAGTAGTTCGGGTTTCGGGGAGCTGTTTTTT.

This chain links TRBV21-1 with TRBJ1-1; the table's D call, TRBD1, was not checked against the DNA. TRBV21-1 is described as a pseudogene. This CDR3 region has 16 residues. The chain's CDR3 is CASSKLGRGINTEAFF. In nucleotides, the CDR3 is TGTGCCAGCAGCAAACTGGGCAGGGGAATTAACACTGAAGCTTTCTTT.

A few counts support this clone. The chain has TRBV7-9 and TRBJ2-1; perhaps TRBD2 as D (6 bases). The CDR3 covers 14 residues. V was trimmed by 10 bases and J by 9 bases, leaving 22 bases between them. Germline lookup yields CDR1 SEHNR and CDR2 FQNEAQ (reference sequence). The CDR3 DNA sequence: TGTGCCACCGCCGTGGCAGGGACTTCCGTTGAGCAGTTCTTC. It specifies CATAVAGTSVEQFF.